A single T cell receptor beta chain is shown here with its context. The entry originates in a study of blood T cell repertoires in COVID-19. The table came from immunoSEQ multiplex PCR; TCRdb's copy has only in-frame clones and leaves some out. This sample has roughly 74,000 clones, with around 89% found just once. The CDR3 has 18 amino acids. Per germline, CDR1 MNHEY and CDR2 SMNVEV (reference sequence). Unmatched junction bases numbered 9, after V lost 5 bases and J lost 2 bases. The receptor was isolated from a woman in her forties or fifties with acute COVID-19. Sequencing was done on a sample of PBMCs or T cells enriched from blood (not recorded which). The V and J genes are TRBV27 and TRBJ2-1; 13 bases line up with TRBD2. Here the CDR3 DNA reads TGTGCCAGCAGTCCGGGACTAGCGGGATGGGGCACCTACAATGAGCAGTTCTTC. This translates into CASSPGLAGWGTYNEQFF.